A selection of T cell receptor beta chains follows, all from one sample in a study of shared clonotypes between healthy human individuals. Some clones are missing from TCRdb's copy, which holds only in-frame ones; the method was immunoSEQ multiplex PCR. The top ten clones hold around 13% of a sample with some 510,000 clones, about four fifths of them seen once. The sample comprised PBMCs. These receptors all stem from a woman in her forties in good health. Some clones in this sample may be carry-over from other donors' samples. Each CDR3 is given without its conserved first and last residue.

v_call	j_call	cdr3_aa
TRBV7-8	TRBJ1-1	ASSLVGRGGTEAF
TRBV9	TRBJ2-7	ASSRGGSGSSYEQY
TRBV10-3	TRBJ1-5	AISEEDSFQPQH
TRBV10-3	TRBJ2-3	ATSLGGSGDTQY
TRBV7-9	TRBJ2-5	ASSLARYETQY
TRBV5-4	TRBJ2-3	ASSFRSQSPDTQY
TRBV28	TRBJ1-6	ASSLYGDQSPLH
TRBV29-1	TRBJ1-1	SVEAQSNTEAF
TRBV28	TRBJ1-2	ASSLKGYGYT
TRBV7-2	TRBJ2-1	ASSQGQGFEEQF
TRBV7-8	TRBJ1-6	ASSLEPYGSPLH
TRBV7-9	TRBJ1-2	ASSLLGDGYT
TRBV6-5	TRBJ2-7	ASSWGREQY
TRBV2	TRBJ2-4	ASSEEQGENIQY